The rows below give T cell receptor beta chains drawn from one sample of a study of blood T cell repertoires in COVID-19. TCRdb keeps only in-frame clones here, not all; method: immunoSEQ multiplex PCR. The data contain just over 300,000 clones, over 80% of them seen just once; the ten biggest clones take up 8.5% to 10%. Sequenced input: PBMCs or T cells enriched from blood (not recorded which). Receptor source: a woman younger than 35 who had recovered from COVID-19. Each CDR3 is given with its conserved first and last residue. D genes are given only for firm matches. Rows give clone size only sometimes, using once, few, many, or a class for an expanded clone.

d_gene	v_gene	j_gene	abundance	CDR3aa	CDR3nt
TRBD1	TRBV7-9	TRBJ1-2	NA	CASSPDGQGKNYGYTF	TGTGCCAGCAGCCCCGACGGACAGGGGAAGAACTATGGCTACACCTTC
NA	TRBV6-2/TRBV6-3	TRBJ1-2	once	CASSYVGRVTDGYTF	TGTGCCAGCAGTTACGTGGGCAGGGTTACGGATGGCTACACCTTC
NA	TRBV6-5	TRBJ1-2	NA	CASSGGRGYGYTF	TGTGCTTCTAGCGGGGGCCGAGGCTATGGCTACACCTTC
TRBD2	TRBV6-5	TRBJ2-3	NA	CASTLGRGGTDTQYF	TGTGCCAGCACCCTTGGGCGGGGGGGAACAGATACGCAGTATTTT
NA	TRBV4-3	TRBJ1-1	NA	CASSPQGENTEAFF	TGCGCCAGCAGCCCGCAGGGTGAAAACACTGAAGCTTTCTTT
NA	TRBV7-6	TRBJ2-6	NA	CASSLTVSGANVLTF	TGTGCCAGCAGCTTAACGGTCTCTGGGGCCAACGTCCTGACTTTC
NA	TRBV2	TRBJ1-2	NA	CASSVSQFTGYGYTF	TGTGCCAGCAGTGTTAGCCAGTTCACGGGCTATGGCTACACCTTC
NA	TRBV19	TRBJ2-3	NA	CASSIYGSTDTQYF	TGTGCCAGTAGTATTTACGGGAGTACAGATACGCAGTATTTT
TRBD2	TRBV5-8	TRBJ2-7	NA	CASSWGGDGEQYF	TGTGCCAGCAGTTGGGGGGGAGATGGCGAGCAGTACTTC
TRBD1	TRBV19	TRBJ1-1	NA	CASSIQGDTEAFF	TGTGCCAGTAGTATCCAGGGGGACACTGAAGCTTTCTTT
TRBD2	TRBV14	TRBJ2-2	NA	CASSQVTSGVTGELFF	TGTGCCAGCAGCCAAGTAACTAGCGGGGTCACCGGGGAGCTGTTTTTT
NA	TRBV7-9	TRBJ2-3	NA	CASSPRGASTDTQYF	TGTGCCAGCAGCCCCCGGGGTGCTAGCACAGATACGCAGTATTTT
NA	TRBV7-2	TRBJ1-3	NA	CASSSPQGKYTIYF	TGTGCCAGCAGCTCCCCCCAGGGGAAGTACACCATATATTTT
NA	TRBV6-5	TRBJ1-4	NA	CASSYSARRDEKLFF	TGTGCCAGCAGTTACTCGGCCAGGAGGGATGAAAAACTGTTTTTT
NA	TRBV4-2	TRBJ2-1	once	CASSQDRRGYNEQFF	TGTGCCAGCAGCCAAGATCGCAGGGGATACAATGAGCAGTTCTTC
NA	TRBV7-8	TRBJ1-4	NA	CASSLATSRILLEKLFF	TGTGCCAGCAGCTTAGCCACCTCGAGGATTTTATTGGAAAAACTGTTTTTT
NA	TRBV20-1	TRBJ2-7	NA	CSASRAGVINEQYF	TGCAGTGCTAGTCGGGCAGGGGTGATAAACGAGCAGTACTTC
TRBD1	TRBV2	TRBJ1-1	NA	CASSPLNRDRNTEAFF	TGTGCCAGCAGCCCCTTAAACCGGGACAGGAACACTGAAGCTTTCTTT
NA	TRBV4-3	TRBJ1-6	NA	CASSQVRGGNSPLHF	TGCGCCAGCAGTCAAGTACGGGGTGGGAATTCACCCCTCCACTTT
TRBD2	TRBV28	TRBJ2-7	once	CASSSQTSDVSYEQYF	TGTGCCAGCAGTTCCCAGACTAGCGATGTCTCCTACGAGCAGTACTTC
TRBD2	TRBV9	TRBJ2-2	once	CASSVAGWRESGAGELFF	TGTGCCAGCAGCGTAGCTGGCTGGCGGGAGAGTGGGGCCGGGGAGCTGTTTTTT
NA	TRBV7-9	TRBJ2-1	NA	CASSAASGAYNEQFF	TGTGCCAGCAGCGCGGCTTCGGGAGCCTACAATGAGCAGTTCTTC
NA	TRBV4-3	TRBJ1-1	NA	CASSQVGGGQAFF	TGCGCCAGCAGCCAAGTAGGGGGGGGGCAGGCTTTCTTT
NA	TRBV7-2	TRBJ2-7	few	CASSRDTNYEQYF	TGTGCCAGCAGCCGGGACACAAACTACGAGCAGTACTTC
NA	TRBV30	TRBJ1-6	NA	CAWSVAAVGSLHF	TGTGCCTGGAGTGTAGCGGCGGTCGGGTCCCTCCACTTT
NA	TRBV9	TRBJ2-3	NA	CASSAQSKVRVSDTQYF	TGTGCCAGCAGCGCGCAATCCAAGGTCAGGGTTTCAGATACGCAGTATTTT
TRBD2	TRBV19	TRBJ2-1	NA	CASSLAGEYNEQFF	TGTGCCAGCTCACTAGCGGGAGAATACAATGAGCAGTTCTTC
NA	TRBV7-2	TRBJ2-7	NA	CASSLDGAAYEQYF	TGTGCCAGCAGCTTAGACGGAGCGGCCTACGAGCAGTACTTC
NA	TRBV19	TRBJ2-1	NA	CASKGGGLYNEQFF	TGTGCCAGTAAGGGCGGGGGCCTTTACAATGAGCAGTTCTTC
TRBD1	TRBV5-6	TRBJ2-7	NA	CASSMTGTGGSEQYF	TGTGCCAGCAGCATGACCGGGACAGGGGGCAGCGAGCAGTACTTC
NA	TRBV5-4	TRBJ2-5	NA	CASSPRGLETQYF	TGTGCCAGCAGCCCGCGGGGGCTGGAGACCCAGTACTTC
NA	TRBV2	TRBJ1-3	NA	CASSEWQLEGTIYF	TGTGCCAGCAGTGAATGGCAGCTTGAGGGCACCATATATTTT
TRBD1	TRBV7-9	TRBJ2-7	NA	CASSNRQGSYEQYF	TGTGCCAGCAGCAACAGACAGGGGTCATACGAGCAGTACTTC
TRBD2	TRBV5-4	TRBJ2-5	NA	CASSSGGTSGGLTETQYF	TGTGCCAGCAGCTCCGGGGGGACTAGCGGGGGCTTAACGGAGACCCAGTACTTC
NA	TRBV2	TRBJ1-4	NA	CASSESTGYNEKLFF	TGTGCCAGCAGTGAAAGTACAGGGTATAATGAAAAACTGTTTTTT
NA	TRBV19	TRBJ1-2	NA	CASSMAAQSYGYTF	TGTGCCAGTAGTATGGCCGCACAATCCTATGGCTACACCTTC
TRBD1	TRBV4-1	TRBJ1-4	NA	CASSQEGGTGAEKLFF	TGCGCCAGCAGCCAAGAGGGAGGGACAGGGGCCGAAAAACTGTTTTTT
NA	TRBV7-3	TRBJ2-7	NA	CASSPVGEQYF	TGTGCCAGCAGCCCCGTCGGCGAGCAGTACTTC
NA	TRBV20-1	TRBJ2-1	NA	CSASTGTASYNEQFF	TGCAGTGCTAGTACCGGGACTGCCTCCTACAATGAGCAGTTCTTC
TRBD1	TRBV7-2	TRBJ2-5	NA	CASSQVGQGLWYSETQYF	TGTGCCAGCAGCCAGGTGGGACAGGGGTTATGGTATTCGGAGACCCAGTACTTC
TRBD2	TRBV6-5	TRBJ2-1	NA	CASSHTSGRVNEQFF	TGTGCCAGCAGCCATACTAGCGGGAGGGTTAATGAGCAGTTCTTC
NA	TRBV7-2	TRBJ1-4	NA	CASSLGGTNEKLFF	TGTGCCAGCAGCTTGGGCGGGACTAATGAAAAACTGTTTTTT
NA	TRBV9	TRBJ2-1	NA	CASSVVASVSSEQFF	TGTGCCAGCAGCGTAGTGGCTAGCGTTTCGTCTGAGCAGTTCTTC
NA	TRBV2	TRBJ2-7	NA	CASSEETGEIYEQYF	TGTGCCAGCAGTGAAGAAACAGGAGAGATCTACGAGCAGTACTTC
TRBD1	TRBV18	TRBJ1-5	NA	CASSPTTGGDLRQPQHF	TGTGCCAGCTCACCGACGACAGGGGGAGATTTGAGACAGCCCCAGCATTTT
NA	TRBV5-1	TRBJ2-1	many	CASSLDRPTVDEQFF	TGCGCCAGCAGCTTGGATCGTCCTACTGTCGATGAGCAGTTCTTC
NA	TRBV3-1/TRBV3-2	TRBJ1-1	NA	CASSQVGEATEAFF	TGTGCCAGCAGCCAAGTAGGTGAGGCCACTGAAGCTTTCTTT
TRBD1	TRBV7-6	TRBJ2-3	NA	CATRQGGTDTQYF	TGTGCCACCCGACAGGGAGGCACAGATACGCAGTATTTT
NA	TRBV19	TRBJ2-1	NA	CASSPGSPVPNEQFF	TGTGCCAGTAGTCCCGGGTCCCCCGTCCCCAATGAGCAGTTCTTC
TRBD1	TRBV6-5	TRBJ1-2	NA	CASSYLGQGNGYTF	TGTGCCAGCAGTTACCTGGGACAGGGGAACGGCTACACCTTC
TRBD1	TRBV12-3/TRBV12-4	TRBJ2-1	NA	CASSHDRGNEQFF	TGTGCCAGCAGTCACGACAGGGGCAATGAGCAGTTCTTC
NA	TRBV5-1	TRBJ2-2	NA	CASSPIAESNTGELFF	TGCGCCAGCAGCCCGATAGCGGAATCGAACACCGGGGAGCTGTTTTTT
TRBD1	TRBV5-5	TRBJ2-2	NA	CASSLGQGWFLGELFF	TGTGCCAGCAGCTTGGGACAGGGTTGGTTCTTAGGGGAGCTGTTTTTT